A selection of T cell receptor beta chains follows, all from one sample in a study of TIL therapy for anti-PD-1-resistant metastatic lung cancer. Method: immunoSEQ multiplex PCR; TCRdb's copy keeps in-frame clones and lacks some. The repertoire holds some 60,000 clones, with around 67% as singletons. The input for sequencing was blood, taken at baseline. These receptors all stem from a person between 25 and 79 years old with non-small cell lung cancer. CDR3s include the opening cysteine and the closing phenylalanine or tryptophan. D genes are given only for firm matches. Part of the rows lack a size; the others show once, few, many or a class for expanded clones.

v_call	clone_size	j_call	d_call	cdr3_nt	cdr3_aa
TRBV7-2	NA	TRBJ2-2	TRBD1	TGTGCCAGCAGCTTCGCCGGGACAGCTAACACCGGGGAGCTGTTTTTT	CASSFAGTANTGELFF
TRBV7-2	NA	TRBJ1-3	NA	TGTGCCAGCAGCTTATACGTGGGGGGAGGAAACACCATATATTTT	CASSLYVGGGNTIYF
TRBV18	NA	TRBJ2-2	TRBD1	TGTGCCAGCTCACCCGGACAGGGGTACACCGGGGAGCTGTTTTTT	CASSPGQGYTGELFF
TRBV7-9	NA	TRBJ2-7	NA	TGTGCCAGCAGCTCGTCCTGGACCTACGAGCAGTACTTC	CASSSSWTYEQYF
TRBV12-5	NA	TRBJ2-2	TRBD2	TGTGCTAGTGGTCCACCGGGACTAGCGGCGAGCCGGGAGCTGTTTTTT	CASGPPGLAASRELFF
TRBV7-3	NA	TRBJ2-7	NA	TGTGCCAGCAGCTTTAGTATAGGGACCACGGGCGAGCAGTACTTC	CASSFSIGTTGEQYF
TRBV28	few	TRBJ2-1	TRBD2	TGTGCCAGCCTGGAGGGTAGCGGGGGGGGCTACAATGAGCAGTTCTTC	CASLEGSGGGYNEQFF
TRBV5-1	NA	TRBJ1-1	NA	TGCGCCAGCAGTGGGATGGGGAACCCGAACACTGAAGCTTTCTTT	CASSGMGNPNTEAFF
TRBV19	NA	TRBJ1-3	NA	TGTGCCAGTAGGAGGACAGTCGGAAACACCATATATTTT	CASRRTVGNTIYF
TRBV29-1	NA	TRBJ1-2	TRBD1	TGCAGCGTCGCCGGACAGGGGAGTTCGGTTGGCTACACCTTC	CSVAGQGSSVGYTF
TRBV7-6	NA	TRBJ2-1	NA	TGTGCCAGCAGCTTAGGGGGGGGCGAGGTTGAGCAGTTCTTC	CASSLGGGEVEQFF
TRBV7-6	few	TRBJ2-1	TRBD1	TGTGCCAGCAGCGGGACAGCTTACAATGAGCAGTTCTTC	CASSGTAYNEQFF
TRBV7-2	NA	TRBJ1-2	TRBD1	TGTGCCAGCAGCCAGGGACAGGGGTATGGCTACACCTTC	CASSQGQGYGYTF
TRBV9	NA	TRBJ2-7	TRBD2	TGTGCCAGCAGCGTAAGCGGGAGGGTCCACGAGCAGTACTTC	CASSVSGRVHEQYF
TRBV5-1	NA	TRBJ2-5	NA	TGCGCCAGCAGCTTGGATGGGACAACCCAAGAGACCCAGTACTTC	CASSLDGTTQETQYF
TRBV6-1	NA	TRBJ2-3	NA	TGTGCCAGCATTCAGTTACTCACAGATACGCAGTATTTT	CASIQLLTDTQYF
TRBV4-3	NA	TRBJ2-7	NA	TGCGCCAGCAGCCAAGAGGAGGCGTACGAGCAGTACTTC	CASSQEEAYEQYF
TRBV5-6	NA	TRBJ2-7	NA	TGTGCCAGCAGCAGTACCGGGACTTCTAGGACTACTGAGCAGTACTTC	CASSSTGTSRTTEQYF
TRBV19	NA	TRBJ1-5	TRBD1	TGTGCCAGTAGTAGCGACAGGGGCAACAATCAGCCCCAGCATTTT	CASSSDRGNNQPQHF
TRBV5-1	NA	TRBJ1-2	NA	TGCGCCAGCAGCGGAGAGACACTCTACTACACCTTC	CASSGETLYYTF
TRBV27	NA	TRBJ2-3	NA	TGTGCCAGCAGTTTATCCCCGATAGCGGCCGATACGCAGTATTTT	CASSLSPIAADTQYF
TRBV7-3	NA	TRBJ2-6	NA	TGTGCCAGCAGCTCACAGGGTGGCGGGGCCAACGTCCTGACTTTC	CASSSQGGGANVLTF
TRBV5-1	NA	TRBJ2-3	NA	TGCGCCAGCAGCTTGGCCGGGGACCGCGGCACAGATACGCAGTATTTT	CASSLAGDRGTDTQYF
TRBV15	NA	TRBJ2-2	TRBD1	TGTGCCACCAGCAAACCCGCTACAGGGGCCGGGGAGCTGTTTTTT	CATSKPATGAGELFF
TRBV13	NA	TRBJ1-6	NA	TGTGCCAGCAGAGATTTTATCGGGCCCCTCCACTTT	CASRDFIGPLHF
TRBV18	NA	TRBJ2-7	NA	TGTGCCAGCTCACCACCTTCAGGTAACTACGAGCAGTACTTC	CASSPPSGNYEQYF
TRBV10-2	few	TRBJ1-1	NA	TGCGCCAGCAGTGAGGTGTGGGGAGACACTGAAGCTTTCTTT	CASSEVWGDTEAFF
TRBV4-2	NA	TRBJ1-5	NA	TGTGCCAGCAGCCAAGATGGGAATCAGCCCCAGCATTTT	CASSQDGNQPQHF
TRBV28	once	TRBJ2-7	TRBD2	TGTGCCAGCAGTTTATCGGTAGCGGGAGGAGATGAGCAGTACTTC	CASSLSVAGGDEQYF
TRBV18	once	TRBJ2-3	NA	TGTGCCAGCTCACCACCGCCGGGCCGGAGGACAGATACGCAGTATTTT	CASSPPPGRRTDTQYF
TRBV6-5	NA	TRBJ2-5	TRBD1	TGTGCCAGCAGTCTTGACAGGGAAGAGACCCAGTACTTC	CASSLDREETQYF
TRBV11-2	NA	TRBJ2-5	TRBD2	TGTGCCAGCAGCCCACAAGTAGCGGGAATCGTGACCCAGTACTTC	CASSPQVAGIVTQYF
TRBV6-1	NA	TRBJ1-4	TRBD1	TGTGCCAGCAGTGAACCGGGACAGGAGAGGACTAATGAAAAACTGTTTTTT	CASSEPGQERTNEKLFF
TRBV28	NA	TRBJ2-7	TRBD2	TGTGCCAGCAGCGTAAGGCTAGCGGGGGCCCACTCCTACGAGCAGTACTTC	CASSVRLAGAHSYEQYF